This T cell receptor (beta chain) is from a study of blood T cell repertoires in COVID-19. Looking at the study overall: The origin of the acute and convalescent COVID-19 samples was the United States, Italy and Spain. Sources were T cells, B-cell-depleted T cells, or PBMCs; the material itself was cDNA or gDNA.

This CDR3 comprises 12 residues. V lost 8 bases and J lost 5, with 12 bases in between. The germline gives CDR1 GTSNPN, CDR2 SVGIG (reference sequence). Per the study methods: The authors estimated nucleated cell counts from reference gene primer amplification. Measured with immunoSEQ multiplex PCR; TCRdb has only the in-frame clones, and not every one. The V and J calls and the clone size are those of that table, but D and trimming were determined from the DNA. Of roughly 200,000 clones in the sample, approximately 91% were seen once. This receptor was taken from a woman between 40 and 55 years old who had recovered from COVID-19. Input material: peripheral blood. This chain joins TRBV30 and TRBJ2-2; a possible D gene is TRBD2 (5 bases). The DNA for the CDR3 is TGTGCCGGAGGAAGATCTACCGGGGAGCTGTTTTTT. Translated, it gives CAGGRSTGELFF.